The subject of this entry is one T cell receptor (beta chain). Its target is not known. TCRdb processed the 5' RACE reads anew with MiXCR; each CDR3 protein has one entry. The table shows 410,000 or so distinct CDR3 sequences, with more than 20% occurring only once. These data are taken from a study of T-cell memory formation after mild COVID-19. Study findings and constraints: Shrinking CD4+ clones resided mostly in CM and EM, and CD8+ ones in EMRA.

Germline V gene sequence: CDR1 SGHTA, CDR2 FQGNSA. The CDR3 has 16 amino acids. V trimming: 5 bases; J trimming: 10 bases; junction bases outside the gene matches: 17. This TCR derives from an adult woman who had mild COVID-19 (a few samples of this study predate the infection). Cell type and time point are not known. The sequencing input was PBMCs or a T cell subset sorted from them (not recorded which). J is TRBJ2-4 and V is TRBV7-2; TRBD2 matches at 7 bases. The CDR3 spells CASSPGGKASAGIQYF. The CDR3, as DNA: TGTGCCAGCAGCCCCGGGGGGAAAGCCTCCGCCGGGATTCAGTACTTC.